This T cell receptor beta chain stems from a study of CD8 T cells in ankylosing spondylitis. Study results and limitations: Seemingly characteristic of ankylosing spondylitis blood was a TCR beta motif consisting of under ten highly homologous variants.

Each CDR3 protein is one row after TCRdb ran MiXCR on the 5' RACE reads. The sample has tens of thousands of distinct CDR3 sequences, around 8.3% seen once. The CDR3 is 14 residues long. V lost 3 bases and J lost 1, with 11 bases in between. Germline CDR1 reads GTSNPN; CDR2 reads SVGIG (reference sequence). Remarks on this clonotype: Its antigen is currently unknown.

The rearrangement uses TRBV30 and TRBJ2-3; no clear D gene. This receptor was obtained from a male donor with ankylosing spondylitis. What was sequenced was blood, either unsorted or a sorted T cell fraction (not recorded which). The CDR3 is CAWSRGSGTDTQYF. CDR3 coding DNA: TGTGCCTGGAGCCGCGGTTCTGGCACAGATACGCAGTATTTT.